Below are 26 T cell receptor beta chains sequenced from a single sample in a study of metastatic and nonmetastatic thyroid tumors. TCRdb re-processed the PCR reads through MiXCR. The sample includes roughly 36,000 clones, roughly 10% of them seen just once. Prior to thyroid surgery, none of the patients had received any treatment. Sample: blood. Source of these receptors: a female donor with papillary thyroid cancer or a benign thyroid nodule (not recorded which). Some clones in this sample may be carry-over from other donors' samples.

In its sample, this clone was seen a few times. The chain uses TRBV28 and TRBJ1-2; no clear D gene. Trimming took 8 bases from V and 4 from J, leaving 11 bases between them. Germline CDR1 reads MDHEN; CDR2 reads SYDVKM. The CDR3 contains 12 residues. The CDR3 nucleotides are TGTGCCAGCTACCGCCACCTCTATGGCTACACCTTC. Translation: CASYRHLYGYTF.

J is TRBJ1-2 and V is TRBV5-1, with D hard to call. Germline CDR1 SGHRS, CDR2 YFSETQ. V lost 2 bases to trimming and J lost 2 bases, with 4 bases between them. The CDR3 spans 12 residues. The chain's CDR3 is CASSFLNYGYTF. The CDR3 bases are TGCGCCAGCAGCTTTTTAAACTATGGCTACACCTTC.

The CDR3 sequence: CASSPGQTSGNTIYF. The DNA of the CDR3 is TGCGCCAGCAGCCCGGGACAGACCTCTGGAAACACCATATATTTT. The V gene is TRBV5-1, the J gene TRBJ1-3; TRBD1 aligns across 7 bases. CDR1 and CDR2 from the germline V gene are SGHRS and YFSETQ. The V gene end was trimmed by 4 bases and the J gene end by 0 bases; junction bases not matched to a gene: 4. This CDR3 is 15 amino acids long. Combining the CDR3 with reference TRBV5-1 and TRBJ1-3 gives the whole variable domain KAGVTQTPRYLIKTRGQQVTLSCSPISGHRSVSWYQQTPGQGLQFLFEYFSETQRNKGNFPGRFSGRQFSNSRSEMNVSTLELGDSALYLCASSPGQTSGNTIYFGEGSWLTVV.

This clone appeared many times. Just one base apart from a much larger clone, this may be a read error. V and J are TRBV11-1 and TRBJ2-3, with D possibly TRBD2 on 5 matching bases. The CDR3 sequence is 15 residues long. CDR1 is SGHAT and CDR2 is FQDESV in the germline V gene (reference sequence). In DNA form, the CDR3 reads TGTGCCAGCAGCACCTTTACAGCTAGCACAGATACGCAGTGTTTT. This encodes CASSTFTASTDTQCF.

The table lists this clone with a few counts. Because the CDR3 is missing its conserved closing phenylalanine or tryptophan, this is likely a read error. The rearrangement joins TRBV7-2 to TRBJ1-1, with D possibly matching TRBD1 (5 bases). CDR1 and CDR2 (germline): SGHTA, FQGNSA. CDR3 length: 13 residues. V was clipped by 3 bases and J by 1 base, with 6 bases between them. CDR3: CASSFGANTEAFL. The CDR3 DNA reads as TGTGCCAGCAGCTTCGGGGCGAACACTGAAGCTTTCCTT.

Note on this clone: The conserved final phenylalanine or tryptophan is absent from the CDR3, which likely points to a read error. The chain is built from TRBV20-1 and TRBJ1-1; 7 positions agree with TRBD1. CDR3 length equals 16 residues. CDR1 and CDR2 (germline): DFQATT, SNEGSKA (reference sequence). V trimming: 1 base; J trimming: 0 bases; junction bases outside the gene matches: 8. CDR3 sequence (DNA): TGCAGTGCTAGAGCAGGGGGTGATTCAGTGAACACTGAAGCTTTCTGT. It yields the protein CSARAGGDSVNTEAFC.

This clone was picked up many times. The genes are TRBV18 and TRBJ2-5; D is unclear. The germline gives CDR1 KGHSH, CDR2 LQKENI. V lost 5 bases, J lost 3 bases, and 4 bases lay in between. The CDR3 contains 11 residues. CDR3 DNA sequence: TGTGCCAGCTCATCTGAAGAGACCCAGTACTTC. As protein: CASSSEETQYF.

The table lists this clone with many counts. The chain employs TRBV2 and TRBJ2-3; 9 bases are shared with TRBD2. This CDR3 contains 19 residues. From germline, CDR1 is SNHLY and CDR2 FYNNEI. V was pared by 0 bases and J by 2 bases, with 12 bases of the junction left unmatched. The CDR3 nucleotides are TGTGCCAGCAGTGAAGCGCGTTTCGCCCTAGCGGGAACCACAGATACGCAGTATTTT. The encoded protein is CASSEARFALAGTTDTQYF.

A note on this clone: One base away lies a much larger clone, so this may be a sequencing read error. The sample holds other DNA sequences that translate to the same CDR3. The chain is built from TRBV28 and TRBJ2-1; the D gene is possibly TRBD2 (5 bases). Germline V gives CDR1 MDHEN, CDR2 SYDVKM. The CDR3 has 14 amino acids. The CDR3 nucleotides read TGTGCAAGCAGTTTAGCGCTCTCGGACCCACAGCAGTTCTTC. It specifies CASSLALSDPQQFF. Based on the CDR3 plus reference TRBV28 and TRBJ2-1, the full variable domain is DVKVTQSSRYLVKRTGEKVFLECVQDMDHENMFWYRQDPGLGLRLIYFSYDVKMKEKGDIPEGYSVSREKKERFSLILESASTNQTSMYLCASSLALSDPQQFFGPGTRLTVL.

This clone was recorded at least ten times. CDR3 loop: CSARTTVAYSTDTQYF. The DNA of the CDR3 is TGCAGTGCTAGAACGACGGTGGCCTATAGCACAGATACGCAGTATTTT. V and J are TRBV20-1 and TRBJ2-3; D gene unclear. V dropped 2 bases and J dropped 0 bases, with 15 bases sitting between them. CDR3 size: 16 residues. The germline V gene encodes CDR1 DFQATT and CDR2 SNEGSKA (reference sequence).

This clone was picked up many times. V usage is TRBV4-1 and J usage is TRBJ2-2; 10 positions match TRBD1. The CDR3 is 19 residues long. Germline CDR1 MGHRA, CDR2 YSYEKL. The trim removed 0 bases at V and 2 bases at J, leaving 9 bases unmatched. The CDR3 loop is CASSQDDSWDRGNTGELFF. In DNA form, the CDR3 reads TGCGCCAGCAGCCAAGATGACTCGTGGGACAGGGGTAACACCGGGGAGCTGTTTTTT.

Many counts were recorded for this clone. V gene TRBV27 combines with J gene TRBJ2-7; weak D call: TRBD1 (8 bases). CDR1 is MNHEY and CDR2 is SMNVEV in the germline V gene (reference sequence). V was pared by 11 bases and J by 3 bases, with 20 bases between. This CDR3 spans 14 amino acids. The CDR3 DNA is TGTGCCTCTCAAGTTACAGGGGGGGACTACGAGCAGTACTTC. This gives the protein CASQVTGGDYEQYF.

This clone was seen ten or more times. The chain has TRBV27 and TRBJ2-3; D may be TRBD1 or TRBD2 (5 bases each). The CDR3 contains 15 residues. V dropped 5 bases and J dropped 2 bases, with 14 bases sitting between them. Germline V gene lookup returns CDR1 MNHEY and CDR2 SMNVEV (reference sequence). The CDR3 sequence: CASSPSRGFTDTQYF. CDR3 bases: TGTGCCAGCAGTCCCTCCCGGGGCTTCACAGATACGCAGTATTTT.

V is TRBV20-1 and J is TRBJ2-1; a possible D gene is TRBD2 (6 bases). CDR1 is DFQATT and CDR2 is SNEGSKA in the germline V gene (reference sequence). Trimming pared 4 bases from V and 3 bases from J, leaving 7 bases between. This CDR3 has 12 residues. The DNA for the CDR3 is TGCAGTGCTACGGACTACTACAATGAGCAGTTCTTC. It yields the protein CSATDYYNEQFF.

This clone has at least ten counts. This chain uses TRBV7-2 with TRBJ2-3; possible D gene TRBD2, 6 bases. Per the germline V gene, CDR1 is SGHTA and CDR2 is FQGNSA. Trimming left V 5 bases short and J 8 bases short, with 23 bases between. The CDR3 runs 16 residues. The CDR3 DNA is TGTGCCAGCAGCCGTAATCAGGGAGGACCAGGCGGTACGCAGTATTTT. As protein: CASSRNQGGPGGTQYF.

Ten or more counts support this clone. The chain has TRBV6-1 and TRBJ1-1, with unresolved D. The CDR3 spans 13 residues. The V gene's germline CDR1 is MNHNS and CDR2 SASEGT. With 7 bases removed from V and 1 base from J, the gap between germline ends came to 10 bases. The CDR3 bases are TGTGCCAGCACCCCCCGGGGGAACACTGAAGCTTTCTTT. Translated, it gives CASTPRGNTEAFF.

This clone occurred many times. Here the CDR3 reads CSARRTDGAYGYTF. CDR3 in DNA: TGCAGTGCTAGGAGAACGGACGGGGCCTATGGCTACACCTTC. The V and J genes are TRBV20-1 and TRBJ1-2, with D maybe TRBD1 (5 bases). Germline values: CDR1 DFQATT, CDR2 SNEGSKA (reference sequence). This CDR3 has 14 residues. V was pared by 3 bases and J by 4 bases, with 15 bases between.

This clone has at least ten counts. This chain joins TRBV6-2 or TRBV6-3 and TRBJ2-3; no clear D gene. Germline V gene data show CDR1 as MNHEY and CDR2 as SVGEGT. V was pared by 6 bases and J by 0 bases, with 7 bases between. The CDR3 is 13 amino acids. The CDR3, as DNA: TGTGCCAGCAGCTCCTTGAGCACAGATACGCAGTATTTT. It encodes CASSSLSTDTQYF.

This clone has ten or more counts. CDR3 residues: CASKKARDREKEQYF. CDR3 in DNA: TGTGCCAGTAAGAAGGCCCGGGACAGGGAGAAAGAGCAGTACTTC. The V gene is TRBV2, the J gene TRBJ2-7; 9 bases map to TRBD1. From germline, CDR1 is SNHLY and CDR2 FYNNEI. This CDR3 is 15 amino acids long. Trimming at V came to 9 bases and at J to 7 bases, leaving 16 bases not matched to a gene.

This clone appeared many times. This chain uses TRBV20-1 with TRBJ2-1, with 11 bases fitting TRBD2. Germline V gene lookup returns CDR1 DFQATT and CDR2 SNEGSKA (reference sequence). The CDR3 contains 13 residues. J was trimmed by 9 bases and V by 8 bases; bases with no gene match: 9. CDR3 nucleotides: TGCAGTTCGACTAGCGGGATAAAAGCTGAGCAGTTCTTC. Its protein product is CSSTSGIKAEQFF.

This clone has ten or more counts. The V and J genes are TRBV7-3 and TRBJ2-2; TRBD2 matches 7 bases. The CDR3 totals 13 residues. After removal of 5 bases from V and 6 bases from J, the junction contained 3 bases not matched to a gene. CDR1 is SGHTA, CDR2 FQGTGA, per germline. The CDR3 nucleotides read TGTGCCAGCAGCCCAGCGGGACCCGGGGAGCTGTTTTTT. It codes for CASSPAGPGELFF.

The chain employs TRBV6-1 and TRBJ2-7; 10 bases match TRBD1. There are 18 residues in the CDR3. Germline V gene sequence: CDR1 MNHNS, CDR2 SASEGT. The V and J ends lost 2 bases and 0 bases, in that order; junction bases with no gene match: 10. CDR3 in DNA: TGTGCCAGCAGTGAAAGGACAGGGGGGATCCTCCCCTCCTACGAGCAGTACTTC. This gives the protein CASSERTGGILPSYEQYF.

This clone was detected ten times or more. V and J are TRBV6-1 and TRBJ2-7; D is ambiguous. V was clipped by 6 bases and J by 2 bases, with 20 bases between them. The length of the CDR3 is 16 residues. Germline CDR1 reads MNHNS; CDR2 reads SASEGT. CDR3 residues: CASRPQTVLQTYEQYF. The CDR3 DNA reads as TGTGCCAGCAGACCTCAGACCGTACTTCAAACCTACGAGCAGTACTTC.

This clone was found many times. This sequence joins TRBV12-5 and TRBJ1-5; D perhaps matches TRBD1 (5 bases). There are 16 residues in the CDR3. Germline-derived CDR1 and CDR2 are LGHNT and FRNRAP. Trimming stripped 2 bases from V and 1 base from J, with 12 bases between. CDR3 nucleotides: TGTGCTAGTGGTTTGACCCAGACAGTAAGCAATCAGCCCCAGCATTTT. This codes for CASGLTQTVSNQPQHF.

This clone was observed at least ten times. The chain is built from TRBV9 and TRBJ2-1, with 10 positions matching TRBD2. Germline values: CDR1 SGDLS, CDR2 YYNGEE. With 0 bases clipped from V and 9 bases from J, the junction kept 3 bases outside the gene matches. CDR3 size: 14 residues. The DNA for the CDR3 is TGTGCCAGCAGCGTAGAAACTAGCGGGGTTGAGCAGTTCTTC. This sequence encodes CASSVETSGVEQFF.

This clone showed up many times. V is TRBV6-1 and J is TRBJ1-1; the D gene is possibly TRBD1 (5 bases). The CDR3 is 15 amino acids. The germline V gene encodes CDR1 MNHNS and CDR2 SASEGT. V gave up 7 bases and J gave up 0 bases, with 15 bases separating them. Here the CDR3 reads CASTPSGGLNTEAFF. CDR3 nucleotides: TGTGCCAGCACCCCCTCGGGGGGGTTGAACACTGAAGCTTTCTTT.